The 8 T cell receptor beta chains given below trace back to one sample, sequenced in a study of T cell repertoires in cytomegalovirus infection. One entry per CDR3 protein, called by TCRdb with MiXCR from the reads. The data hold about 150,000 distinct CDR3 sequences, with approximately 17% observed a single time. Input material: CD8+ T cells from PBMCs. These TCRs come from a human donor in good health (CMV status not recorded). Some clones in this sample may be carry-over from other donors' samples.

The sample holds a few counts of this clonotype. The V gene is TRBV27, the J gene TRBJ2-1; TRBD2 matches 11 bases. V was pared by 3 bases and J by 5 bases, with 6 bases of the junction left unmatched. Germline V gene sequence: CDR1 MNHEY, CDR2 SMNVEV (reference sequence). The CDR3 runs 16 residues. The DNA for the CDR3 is TGTGCCAGCAGTTTTCTAGCGGGGGGCCCGGACAATGAGCAGTTCTTC. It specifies CASSFLAGGPDNEQFF.

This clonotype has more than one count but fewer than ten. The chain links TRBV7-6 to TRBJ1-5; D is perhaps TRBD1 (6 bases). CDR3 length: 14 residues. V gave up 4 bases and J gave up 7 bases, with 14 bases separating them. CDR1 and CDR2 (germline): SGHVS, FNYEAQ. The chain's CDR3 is CASSSTGSGQPQHF. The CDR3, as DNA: TGTGCCAGCAGCTCTACAGGGTCGGGGCAGCCCCAGCATTTT.

For the CDR3, the DNA is TGTGCCAGCAGCTTAGATGGGGGGGCGCGAGAGCAGTACTTC. Translating gives CASSLDGGAREQYF. The chain is built from TRBV7-2 and TRBJ2-7, with D perhaps matching TRBD2 (7 bases). V lost 1 base to trimming and J lost 7 bases, with 14 bases between them. Germline V gives CDR1 SGHTA, CDR2 FQGNSA. The CDR3 consists of 14 residues.

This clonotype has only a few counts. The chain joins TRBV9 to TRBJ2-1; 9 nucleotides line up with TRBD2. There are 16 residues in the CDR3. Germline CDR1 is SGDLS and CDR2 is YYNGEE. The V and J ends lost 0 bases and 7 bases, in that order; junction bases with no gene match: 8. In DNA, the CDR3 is TGTGCCAGCAGCGTAGGAGTAGCGGGAGCAAAGAATGAGCAGTTCTTC. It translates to CASSVGVAGAKNEQFF.

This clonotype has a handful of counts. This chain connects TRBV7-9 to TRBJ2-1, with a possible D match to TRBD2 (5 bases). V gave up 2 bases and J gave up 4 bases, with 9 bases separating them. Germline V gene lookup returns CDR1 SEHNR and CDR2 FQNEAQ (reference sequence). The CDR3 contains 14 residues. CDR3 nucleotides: TGTGCCAGCAGCTTATCGGGGAAGTACAATGAGCAGTTCTTC. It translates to CASSLSGKYNEQFF.

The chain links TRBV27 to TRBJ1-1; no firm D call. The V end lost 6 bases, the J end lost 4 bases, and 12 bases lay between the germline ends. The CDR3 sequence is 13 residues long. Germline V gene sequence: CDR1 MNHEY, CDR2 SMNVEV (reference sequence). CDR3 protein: CASSLAGLTEAFF. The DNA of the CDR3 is TGTGCCAGCAGCCTCGCGGGCCTCACTGAAGCTTTCTTT.

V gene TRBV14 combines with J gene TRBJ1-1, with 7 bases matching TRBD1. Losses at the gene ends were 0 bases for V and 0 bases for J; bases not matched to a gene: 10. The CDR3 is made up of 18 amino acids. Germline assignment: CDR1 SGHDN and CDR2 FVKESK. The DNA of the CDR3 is TGTGCCAGCAGCCAAGATCACGGGACAGAAGTAATGAACACTGAAGCTTTCTTT. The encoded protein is CASSQDHGTEVMNTEAFF. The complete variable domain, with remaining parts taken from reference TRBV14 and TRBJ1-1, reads EAGVTQFPSHSVIEKGQTVTLRCDPISGHDNLYWYRRVMGKEIKFLLHFVKESKQDESGMPNNRFLAERTGGTYSTLKVQPAELEDSGVYFCASSQDHGTEVMNTEAFFGQGTRLTVV.

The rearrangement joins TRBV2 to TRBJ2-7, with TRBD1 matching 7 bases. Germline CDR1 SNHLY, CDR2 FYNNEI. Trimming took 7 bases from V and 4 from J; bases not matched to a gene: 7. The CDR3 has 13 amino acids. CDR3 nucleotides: TGTGCCAGCATAGATGACAGGGCTTACGAGCAGTACTTC. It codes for CASIDDRAYEQYF.